The sequence of this T cell receptor (beta chain) was determined in a study of blood T cells in healthy people across ages. Trimming took off 6 bases at V and 7 bases at J, with 15 bases between the two ends. CDR1 is SGHAT and CDR2 is FQDESV in the germline V gene (reference sequence). CDR3 length: 13 residues. The authors ran a second PCR of roughly 6 to 12 cycles using a sample-barcoded 5' primer and a J-beta primer mix. TCRdb redid the calling of the 5' RACE reads with MiXCR, one entry per CDR3 protein. The profile covers about 780,000 distinct CDR3 sequences, with around 24% appearing a single time and around 2.9% taken by the ten largest. The same data also contributed to another study, on T cells of mothers and their children.

The chain joins TRBV11-1 to TRBJ1-1, with D perhaps matching TRBD1 (6 bases). Material for sequencing was blood. This receptor was obtained from a boy younger than 18 in good health. The CDR3, as DNA: TGTGCCAGCAGGGCCGGGGGGCGCGGTGAAGCTTTCTTT. This gives the protein CASRAGGRGEAFF.